This T cell receptor beta chain was sequenced in a study of response to subunit inactivated influenza vaccine. TCRdb re-called the RT-PCR reads with MiXCR, one entry per CDR3 protein. The table lists approximately 530,000 distinct CDR3 sequences, less than 7.5% of them singletons, with 10% to 15% in the top ten. V lost 4 bases, J lost 1 base, and 4 bases stayed unmatched. The germline V gene encodes CDR1 SNHLY and CDR2 FYNNEI. The CDR3 extends over 14 amino acids. This clonotype turned up a few times. This rearrangement joins TRBV2 to TRBJ2-7; 7 bases are a match to TRBD2. The sample in question was PBMCs from blood, obtained around 2 years after vaccination. The receptor's source is a man aged 45 to 70 who received an inactivated influenza vaccine. The CDR3 region is CASSGGRASYEQYF. Written as DNA, the CDR3 is TGTGCCAGCAGTGGAGGGAGGGCGTCCTACGAGCAGTACTTC. The full variable domain, its missing parts supplied by reference TRBV2 and TRBJ2-7, is EPEVTQTPSHQVTQMGQEVILRCVPISNHLYFYWYRQILGQKVEFLVSFYNNEISEKSEIFDDQFSVERPDGSNFTLKIRSTKLEDSAMYFCASSGGRASYEQYFGPGTRLTVT.